The rows below give T cell receptor beta chains drawn from one sample of a study of T-cell memory formation after mild COVID-19. From the 5' RACE reads, TCRdb called clonotypes with MiXCR, one entry per CDR3 protein. Of 400,000 to 500,000 distinct CDR3 sequences in the sample, around 20% were seen once. The sequencing input was PBMCs or a T cell subset sorted from them (not recorded which). The receptors were gathered from an adult woman who had mild COVID-19 (a few samples of this study predate the infection). Cell type and time point are not known. Both conserved end residues are part of each CDR3. A D gene is named only where the DNA matches it firmly. The size field is filled for only some rows; it gives once, few, many or a size class.

abundance	j_gene	v_gene	d_gene	CDR3aa	CDR3nt
few	TRBJ2-3	TRBV2	-	CASSEQVTRASTDTQYF	TGTGCCAGCAGTGAACAGGTGACTCGCGCTAGCACAGATACGCAGTATTTT
few	TRBJ2-5	TRBV14	-	CASSRGQTYQETQYF	TGTGCCAGCAGCCGAGGACAGACCTACCAAGAGACCCAGTACTTC
few	TRBJ1-5	TRBV20-1	-	CSLDRANSNQPQHF	TGCAGTTTGGACAGAGCGAATAGCAATCAGCCCCAGCATTTT
-	TRBJ2-2	TRBV7-9	TRBD2	CASSLGRLAGGRTGELFF	TGTGCCAGCAGCTTAGGTCGGCTAGCGGGAGGAAGAACCGGGGAGCTGTTTTTT
-	TRBJ1-4	TRBV30	-	CAWSARGKLFF	TGTGCCTGGAGCGCCCGGGGGAAACTGTTTTTT
-	TRBJ2-4	TRBV20-1	TRBD1	CSARPGQLAKNIQYF	TGCAGTGCTAGACCGGGACAGCTAGCCAAAAACATTCAGTACTTC
many	TRBJ2-7	TRBV12-3/TRBV12-4	TRBD2	CASSPTSGSYEQYF	TGTGCCAGCAGCCCGACTAGCGGGAGCTACGAGCAGTACTTC
few	TRBJ2-1	TRBV28	-	CASTLGTLQGPLSYNEQFF	TGTGCCAGCACCCTCGGAACGTTGCAGGGGCCCCTATCCTACAATGAGCAGTTCTTC
-	TRBJ2-7	TRBV7-2	TRBD2	CASSSRLAVSYEQYF	TGTGCCAGCAGCTCCCGACTAGCGGTCTCCTACGAGCAGTACTTC
-	TRBJ2-1	TRBV11-2	-	CASSPHGPRGSNEQFF	TGTGCCAGCAGCCCCCATGGGCCTAGAGGGTCCAATGAGCAGTTCTTC
few	TRBJ2-3	TRBV12-3/TRBV12-4	-	CASSPSHYTDTQYF	TGTGCCAGCAGTCCATCGCACTACACAGATACGCAGTATTTT
-	TRBJ1-2	TRBV6-4	-	CASSLGGPDGALYGYTF	TGTGCCAGCAGCCTAGGGGGGCCGGACGGTGCCCTCTATGGCTACACCTTC
few	TRBJ2-3	TRBV4-1	TRBD2	CASSSRSLAASTDTQYF	TGCGCCAGCAGCTCTCGATCCCTAGCGGCTAGCACAGATACGCAGTATTTT
-	TRBJ2-7	TRBV7-9	TRBD1	CASSPRQGGISYEQYF	TGTGCCAGCAGCCCTCGACAGGGGGGTATCTCCTACGAGCAGTACTTC
-	TRBJ2-1	TRBV5-4	TRBD2	CASSAAGGQYNEQFF	TGTGCCAGCAGCGCTGCGGGGGGTCAGTACAATGAGCAGTTCTTC
few	TRBJ2-7	TRBV12-3/TRBV12-4	TRBD2	CASSLRSSGSGYEQYF	TGTGCCAGCAGTTTAAGGTCTAGCGGGAGTGGATACGAGCAGTACTTC
-	TRBJ1-1	TRBV12-3/TRBV12-4	-	CASSVSGSFTEAFF	TGTGCCAGCAGTGTCTCTGGGTCCTTCACTGAAGCTTTCTTT
-	TRBJ1-6	TRBV5-5	-	CASREINSPLHF	TGTGCCAGCCGGGAGATTAATTCACCCCTCCACTTT
-	TRBJ2-5	TRBV29-1	-	CSVEDWEVSAGETQYF	TGCAGCGTTGAAGATTGGGAGGTCAGTGCTGGGGAGACCCAGTACTTC
many	TRBJ2-2	TRBV7-3	-	CASSFGGSNTGELFF	TGTGCCAGCAGCTTTGGGGGATCGAACACCGGGGAGCTGTTTTTT
-	TRBJ2-7	TRBV4-2	-	CASSQPGPAAEQYF	TGTGCCAGCAGCCAACCGGGCCCCGCGGCCGAGCAGTACTTC
-	TRBJ2-7	TRBV2	TRBD2	CASSEAAPGLAGGKQYF	TGTGCCAGCAGTGAAGCAGCCCCGGGACTAGCGGGTGGCAAGCAGTACTTC
few	TRBJ2-7	TRBV7-9	-	CASSLGPLYEQYF	TGTGCCAGCAGCTTAGGACCGCTCTACGAGCAGTACTTC
-	TRBJ2-7	TRBV6-5	-	CASRDSLNPYEQYF	TGTGCCAGCAGAGACAGCCTCAACCCCTACGAGCAGTACTTC
few	TRBJ2-7	TRBV30	-	CAWSPGSFEQYF	TGTGCCTGGAGCCCCGGATCGTTCGAGCAGTACTTC
-	TRBJ1-2	TRBV12-3/TRBV12-4	TRBD1	CASRQGVGRYGYTF	TGTGCCAGCAGACAGGGGGTTGGTCGCTATGGCTACACCTTC
-	TRBJ2-2	TRBV9	TRBD2	CASSASGLAGANTGELFF	TGTGCCAGCAGCGCCTCGGGACTAGCGGGAGCGAACACCGGGGAGCTGTTTTTT
-	TRBJ2-5	TRBV6-5	-	CASSPPGGGRETQYF	TGTGCCAGCAGTCCCCCCGGGGGCGGGAGAGAGACCCAGTACTTC
-	TRBJ2-3	TRBV20-1	TRBD2	CSASISGRASTDTQYF	TGCAGTGCTAGTATAAGCGGGAGGGCTAGCACAGATACGCAGTATTTT
few	TRBJ2-7	TRBV27	-	CASSLRGSRDEQYF	TGTGCCAGCAGTTTACGAGGGAGTCGGGACGAGCAGTACTTC
few	TRBJ2-5	TRBV24-1	-	CATRGIGETQYF	TGTGCCACCCGAGGGATAGGGGAGACCCAGTACTTC
many	TRBJ1-4	TRBV6-2/TRBV6-3	-	CASSYAFGGPAGEKLFF	TGTGCCAGCAGTTACGCGTTCGGAGGCCCCGCGGGTGAAAAACTGTTTTTT
-	TRBJ2-5	TRBV2	-	CASRGGLRETQYF	TGTGCCAGCAGAGGGGGGCTTCGAGAGACCCAGTACTTC
few	TRBJ2-7	TRBV12-3/TRBV12-4	-	CASSNPPGYEQYF	TGTGCCAGCAGCAACCCCCCAGGATACGAGCAGTACTTC
-	TRBJ2-1	TRBV24-1	-	CATSDPTGLPRNEQFF	TGTGCCACCAGTGATCCGACGGGACTCCCTAGGAATGAGCAGTTCTTC
few	TRBJ1-4	TRBV24-1	-	CATSEGKNEKLFF	TGTGCCACCAGTGAAGGAAAAAATGAAAAACTGTTTTTT
-	TRBJ1-2	TRBV4-1	TRBD1	CASSQDFKVGTVYGYTF	TGCGCCAGCAGCCAAGATTTTAAGGTTGGGACAGTCTATGGCTACACCTTC
few	TRBJ2-5	TRBV27	TRBD1	CASSPDRTDQETQYF	TGTGCCAGCAGCCCGGACAGGACGGACCAAGAGACCCAGTACTTC
few	TRBJ2-1	TRBV30	-	CAWSAQWDEQFF	TGTGCCTGGAGTGCACAGTGGGATGAGCAGTTCTTC
few	TRBJ2-7	TRBV20-1	TRBD2	CSALLAGGYEQYF	TGCAGTGCGTTACTAGCGGGAGGATACGAGCAGTACTTC
-	TRBJ2-3	TRBV28	-	CASSFYTGPTLTDTQYF	TGTGCCAGCAGTTTCTACACCGGACCTACATTGACAGATACGCAGTATTTT